This TCR beta chain was documented in a study of shared clonotypes between healthy human individuals (dated by TCRdb to 2019 to 2021). As for the study more broadly: The cohort comprised two women and a few men aged 18 to 49 years. Blood TCR repertoires of roughly 5 healthy adults were deeply sequenced to estimate repertoire size and the extent of clonotype sharing between individuals. To increase sequencing depth and limit assay-specific biases, different laboratories used diverse techniques to prepare libraries and sequence TCR repertoires. Each donor's leukapheresis produced roughly between about 0.9 and 9.5 billion PBMCs. Overall results and qualifications from the work: Pairwise subsampling indicated that sequencing depth was expected to affect the degree of clonotype sharing among donors. The genetic and exposure-history diversity represented was limited by the small number of donors. Sampling was limited to blood, and TCR repertoires in tissue likely differ from TCR repertoires in blood.

TCR CDR3 regions were amplified from genomic DNA by multiplex PCR using the deep immunoSEQ assay. Extracted genomic DNA from each cell subset was spread evenly across all wells of several immunoSEQ 96-well plates, with each plate serving as a replicate. For unsorted PBMC, around 310 ng of genomic DNA, equivalent to about 30,000 T cell genomes, went into each replicate PCR. Ten immunoSEQ deep assay plates were used to sequence unsorted PBMC genomic DNA. The purified libraries were quantified using a Qubit 3.0 fluorometer, sized with a Bioanalyzer 2100, and then quantified again using the KAPA Library Quantification kit. Each immunoSEQ 96-well plate was sequenced on its own single-read 150-cycle Illumina NextSeq 550 flow cell. Processing in the source paper ran as follows. The immunoSEQ output contained only junctional sequences without quality scores, so filtering could not match that applied to full-length reads. Sequences were annotated with PyIR, a Python wrapper for IgBLAST v1.9, and V/J genes and CDR3 were assigned using IMGT germline references. Reads with weak V/J assignments (E-value above 1e-6), missing CDR3, stop codons, out-of-frame junctions, or ambiguous translated residues were removed. V3J clonotypes were defined as sequences sharing the same inferred V gene, J gene, and CDR3 amino acid sequence. To compute the percentage overlap between repertoires, the number of shared unique clonotypes was divided by the size of the smaller repertoire. Repertoire richness was assessed with RTK rarefaction, the Chao1 estimator, and Recon v2.1 estimates of unobserved clonotypes. This immuneACCESS table, as held by TCRdb, lists in-frame sequences with V and J called but not all clones. Of the missing ones, under half trace to an unresolved V gene in checked studies; the others have no known cause. V, J and clone size were drawn from that table, and D and trimming were deduced from the DNA. The sample table holds about 450,000 clones, of which about 85% were seen once. The ten largest clones represent roughly 13% of the sample.

As concerns this clone: The target of this receptor is not known. Base-call qualities are not available, and no considerably larger clone is one nucleotide away.

Donors were healthy HIV-negative adults with no recently reported acute infections or vaccinations. Only Caucasian adults living in Nashville, Tennessee, USA were represented among the donors. For unsorted samples, roughly 91 million PBMCs were counted, and genomic DNA was extracted using the QIAamp DNA Blood Mini kit. Blood was obtained by leukapheresis, after which PBMCs were separated by Ficoll-Histopaque density gradient centrifugation and cryopreserved in liquid nitrogen vapor phase. CDR3 length: 14 amino acids, cysteine to phenylalanine. Left in the record is the CDR3 DNA by itself, 42 bases read in frame from the first base. V and J are truncated by 4 bases and 3 bases respectively, leaving an intervening sequence of 14 bases. For CDR1 and CDR2, the germline V gene lists SGHRS and YFSETQ.

This TCR derives from a woman aged 40 to 49 in good health. Some clones in this sample may be carry-over from other donors' samples. The chain is assembled from TRBV5-1 and TRBJ2-7, with the D gene call left open. Sequenced material: PBMCs. CDR3 reads: CASSMTGPFYEQYF. The DNA is as follows: TGCGCCAGCAGCATGACCGGACCCTTCTACGAGCAGTACTTC.